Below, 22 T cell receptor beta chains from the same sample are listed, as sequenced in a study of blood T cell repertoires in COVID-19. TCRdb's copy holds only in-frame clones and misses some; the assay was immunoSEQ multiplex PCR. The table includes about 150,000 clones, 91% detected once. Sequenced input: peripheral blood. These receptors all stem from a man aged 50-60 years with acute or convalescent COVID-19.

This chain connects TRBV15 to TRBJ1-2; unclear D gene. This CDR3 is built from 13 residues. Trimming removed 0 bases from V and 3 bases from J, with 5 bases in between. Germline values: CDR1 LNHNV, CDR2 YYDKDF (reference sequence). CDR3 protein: CATSRDKHYGYTF. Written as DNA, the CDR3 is TGTGCCACCAGCAGAGACAAGCACTATGGCTACACCTTC.

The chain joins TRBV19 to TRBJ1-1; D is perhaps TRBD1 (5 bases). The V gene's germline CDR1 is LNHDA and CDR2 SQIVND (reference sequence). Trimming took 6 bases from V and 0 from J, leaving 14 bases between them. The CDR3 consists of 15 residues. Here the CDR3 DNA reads TGTGCCAGTAGCTCGAACAGGCTCATGAACACTGAAGCTTTCTTT. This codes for CASSSNRLMNTEAFF.

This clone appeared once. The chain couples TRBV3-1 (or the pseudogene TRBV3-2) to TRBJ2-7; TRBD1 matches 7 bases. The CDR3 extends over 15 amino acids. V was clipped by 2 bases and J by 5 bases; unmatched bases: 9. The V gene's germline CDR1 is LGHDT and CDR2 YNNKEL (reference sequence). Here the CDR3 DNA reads TGTGCCAGCAGCCAAACCGGGACAGTCAGCAACGAGCAGTACGTC. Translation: CASSQTGTVSNEQYV.

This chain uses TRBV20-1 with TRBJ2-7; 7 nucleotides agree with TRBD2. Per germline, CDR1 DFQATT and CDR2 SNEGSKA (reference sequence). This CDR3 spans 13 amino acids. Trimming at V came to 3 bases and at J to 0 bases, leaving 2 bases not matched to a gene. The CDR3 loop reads CSASTGGSYEQYF. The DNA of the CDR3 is TGCAGTGCTAGTACGGGAGGCTCCTACGAGCAGTACTTC.

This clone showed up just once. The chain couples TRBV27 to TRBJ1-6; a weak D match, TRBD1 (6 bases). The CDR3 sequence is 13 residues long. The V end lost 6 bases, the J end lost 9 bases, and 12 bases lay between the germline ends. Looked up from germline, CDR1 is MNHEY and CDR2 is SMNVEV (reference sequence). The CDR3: CASRWQGTSPLHF. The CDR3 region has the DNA TGTGCCAGCAGGTGGCAGGGGACTTCACCCCTCCACTTT.

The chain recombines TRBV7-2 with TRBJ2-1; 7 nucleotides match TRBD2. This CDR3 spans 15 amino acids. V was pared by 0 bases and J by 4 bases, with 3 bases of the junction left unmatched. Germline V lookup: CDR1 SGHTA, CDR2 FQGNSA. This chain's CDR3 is CASSLAGAGYNEQFF. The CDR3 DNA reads TGTGCCAGCAGCTTAGCGGGAGCGGGGTACAATGAGCAGTTCTTC. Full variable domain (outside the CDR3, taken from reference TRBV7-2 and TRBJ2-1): GAGVSQSPSNKVTEKGKDVELRCDPISGHTALYWYRQSLGQGLEFLIYFQGNSAPDKSGLPSDRFSAERTGGSVSTLTIQRTQQEDSAVYLCASSLAGAGYNEQFFGPGTRLTVL.

CDR3 nucleotide sequence: TGTGCCAGCAGTTTGGGCGTGAATGAGCAGTTCTTC. Translating it yields CASSLGVNEQFF. The chain carries TRBV12-3 or TRBV12-4 and TRBJ2-1; D is unresolved. V was shortened by 3 bases and J by 7 bases, with 7 bases between the two germline ends. CDR3 length: 12 amino acids.

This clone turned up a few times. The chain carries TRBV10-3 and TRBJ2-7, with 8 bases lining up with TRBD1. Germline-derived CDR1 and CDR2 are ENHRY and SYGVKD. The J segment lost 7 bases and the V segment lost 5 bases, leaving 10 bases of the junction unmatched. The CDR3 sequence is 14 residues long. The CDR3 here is CAISLLPGGGEQYV. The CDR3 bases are TGTGCCATCAGTCTCCTTCCAGGGGGCGGAGAGCAGTACGTC.

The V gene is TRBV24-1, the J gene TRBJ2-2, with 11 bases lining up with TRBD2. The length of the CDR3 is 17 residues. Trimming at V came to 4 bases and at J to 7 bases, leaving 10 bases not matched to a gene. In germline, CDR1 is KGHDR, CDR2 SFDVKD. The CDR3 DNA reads TGTGCCACCAGTGAGCCCTCCGGGACTAGCGGTCACGGGGAGCTGTTTTTT. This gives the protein CATSEPSGTSGHGELFF.

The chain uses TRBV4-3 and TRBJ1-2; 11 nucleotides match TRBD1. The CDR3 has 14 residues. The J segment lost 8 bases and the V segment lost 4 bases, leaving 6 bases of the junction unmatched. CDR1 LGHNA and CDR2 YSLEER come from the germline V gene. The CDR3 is CASSPGQGAYGYTF. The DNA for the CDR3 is TGCGCCAGCAGCCCTGGACAGGGGGCGTACGGCTACACCTTC.

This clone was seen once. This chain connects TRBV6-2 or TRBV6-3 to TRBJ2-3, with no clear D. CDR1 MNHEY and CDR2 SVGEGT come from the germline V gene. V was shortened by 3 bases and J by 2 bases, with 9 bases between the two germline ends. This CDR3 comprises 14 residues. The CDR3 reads CASSYQLATDTQYF. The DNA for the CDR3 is TGTGCCAGCAGTTATCAACTCGCCACAGATACGCAGTATTTT.

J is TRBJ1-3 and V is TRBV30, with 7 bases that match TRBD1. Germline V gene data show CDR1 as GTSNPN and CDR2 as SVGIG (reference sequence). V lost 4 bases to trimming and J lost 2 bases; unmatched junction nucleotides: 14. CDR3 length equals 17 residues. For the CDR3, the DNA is TGTGCCTGGACAATCTCCGGGACAGTGGGGCCTGGAAACACCATATATTTT. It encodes CAWTISGTVGPGNTIYF. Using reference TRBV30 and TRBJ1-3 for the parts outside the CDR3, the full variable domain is SQTIHQWPATLVQPVGSPLSLECTVEGTSNPNLYWYRQAAGRGLQLLFYSVGIGQISSEVPQNLSASRPQDRQFILSSKKLLLSDSGFYLCAWTISGTVGPGNTIYFGEGSWLTVV.

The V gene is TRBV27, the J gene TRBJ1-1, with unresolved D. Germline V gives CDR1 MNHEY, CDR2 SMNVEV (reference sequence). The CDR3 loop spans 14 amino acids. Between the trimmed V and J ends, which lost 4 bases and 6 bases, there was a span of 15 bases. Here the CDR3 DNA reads TGTGCCAGCAGTTCCGGGATTTTTTATTCTGAAGCTTTCTTT. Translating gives CASSSGIFYSEAFF.

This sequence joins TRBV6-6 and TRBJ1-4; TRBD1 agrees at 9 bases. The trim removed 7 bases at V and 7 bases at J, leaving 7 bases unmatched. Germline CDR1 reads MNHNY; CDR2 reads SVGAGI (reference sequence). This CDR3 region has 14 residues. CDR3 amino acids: CASTTGGGGEKLFF. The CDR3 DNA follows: TGTGCCAGCACCACAGGGGGCGGGGGTGAAAAACTGTTTTTT.

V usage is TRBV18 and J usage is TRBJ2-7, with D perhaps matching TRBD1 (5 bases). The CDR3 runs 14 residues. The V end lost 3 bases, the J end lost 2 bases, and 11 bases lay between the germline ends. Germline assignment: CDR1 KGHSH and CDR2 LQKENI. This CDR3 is CASSPRQGPYEQYF. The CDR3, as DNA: TGTGCCAGCTCACCGAGGCAGGGCCCCTACGAGCAGTACTTC.

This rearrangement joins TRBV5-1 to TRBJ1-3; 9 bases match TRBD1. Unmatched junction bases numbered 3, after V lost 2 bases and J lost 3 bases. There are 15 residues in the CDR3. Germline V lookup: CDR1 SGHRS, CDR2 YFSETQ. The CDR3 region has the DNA TGCGCCAGCAGCTTCACAGGGGGCGATGGAAACACCATATATTTT. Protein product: CASSFTGGDGNTIYF.

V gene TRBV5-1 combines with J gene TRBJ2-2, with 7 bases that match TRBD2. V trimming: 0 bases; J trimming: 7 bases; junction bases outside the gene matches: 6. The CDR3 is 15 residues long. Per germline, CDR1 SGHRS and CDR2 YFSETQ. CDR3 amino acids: CASSLEASGYGELFF. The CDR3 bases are TGCGCCAGCAGCTTGGAGGCTAGCGGATACGGGGAGCTGTTTTTT.

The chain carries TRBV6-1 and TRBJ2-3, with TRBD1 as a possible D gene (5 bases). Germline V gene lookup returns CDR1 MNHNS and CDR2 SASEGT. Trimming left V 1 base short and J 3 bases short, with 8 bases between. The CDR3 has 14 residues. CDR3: CASSEEAGTDTQYF. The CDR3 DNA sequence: TGTGCCAGCAGTGAAGAGGCAGGGACAGATACGCAGTATTTT.

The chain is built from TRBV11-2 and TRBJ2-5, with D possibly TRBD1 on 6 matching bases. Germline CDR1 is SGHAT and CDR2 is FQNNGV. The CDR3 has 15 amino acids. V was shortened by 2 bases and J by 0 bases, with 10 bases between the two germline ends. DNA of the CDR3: TGTGCCAGCAGCTTAAGCCCAGGGGACCAAGAGACCCAGTACTTC. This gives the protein CASSLSPGDQETQYF.

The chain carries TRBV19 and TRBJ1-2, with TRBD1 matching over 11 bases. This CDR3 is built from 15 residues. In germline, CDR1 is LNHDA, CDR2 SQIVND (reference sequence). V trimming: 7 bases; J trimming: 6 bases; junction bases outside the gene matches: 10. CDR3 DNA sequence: TGTGCCAGTACCCGTCGGACAGGGGGCATGGATGGCTACACCTTC. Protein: CASTRRTGGMDGYTF.

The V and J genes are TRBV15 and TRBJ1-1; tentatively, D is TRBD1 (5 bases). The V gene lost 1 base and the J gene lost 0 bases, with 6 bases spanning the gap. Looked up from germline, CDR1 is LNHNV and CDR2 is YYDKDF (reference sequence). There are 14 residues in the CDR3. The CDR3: CATSRGGLNTEAFF. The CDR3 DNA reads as TGTGCCACCAGCAGAGGGGGCTTGAACACTGAAGCTTTCTTT.

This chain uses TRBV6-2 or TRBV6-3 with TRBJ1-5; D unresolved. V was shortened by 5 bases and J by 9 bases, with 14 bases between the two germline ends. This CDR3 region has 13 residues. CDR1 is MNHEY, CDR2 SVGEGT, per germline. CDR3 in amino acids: CASSSEGFAPQHF. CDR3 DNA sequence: TGTGCCAGCAGTAGCGAGGGCTTTGCGCCCCAGCATTTT.